This T cell receptor beta chain was captured by sequencing in a study of identical twins. Carrying unique molecular identifiers, the cDNA also gained a universal primer site through template switching. TCRdb called the 5' RACE reads again in MiXCR, with one record for every CDR3 protein. The sample carries roughly 290,000 distinct CDR3 sequences, 6.5% to 9.5% recorded once. The CDR3 length is 17 residues. V was pared by 1 base and J by 4 bases, with 19 bases between. Germline V gene data show CDR1 as KGHSH and CDR2 as LQKENI. On this clonotype: Its antigen is currently unknown.

Study-level results: Zero-insertion results could be subject to partial confounding by invariant MAIT and iNKT cells. Memory repertoires showed no such pattern, whereas abundant cord blood beta clonotypes carried fewer insertions. A cross-sectional statistical analysis, not follow-up of the same donors, supported the conclusions.

These data were also filed under a second study, of yellow fever vaccine responses in identical twins.

The rearrangement uses TRBV18 and TRBJ1-1, with D perhaps matching TRBD1 (6 bases). This receptor was obtained from a woman aged 18-29 years in good health. Sequenced sample: memory (CD45RO+) T cells sorted from blood. CDR3 protein: CASSPLASGAGSTEAFF. The CDR3 nucleotides are TGTGCCAGCTCACCACTAGCCTCAGGGGCAGGGAGCACTGAAGCTTTCTTT. Full variable domain (rest looked up from reference TRBV18 and TRBJ1-1): NAGVMQNPRHLVRRRGQEARLRCSPMKGHSHVYWYRQLPEEGLKFMVYLQKENIIDESGMPKERFSAEFPKEGPSILRIQQVVRGDSAAYFCASSPLASGAGSTEAFFGQGTRLTVV.